This TCR beta chain was sequenced in a study of cytomegalovirus exposure and HLA in healthy donors. Overall study context: From donors who were HLA-typed, an early data release held approximately 80 million unique TCRs.

The primer mix had 60 Vbeta and 13 Jbeta primers. Repertoires were generated with immunoSEQ multiplex PCR, while TCRdb's copy carries only in-frame clones and drops some. Counted here are around 120,000 clones, approximately 80% occurring once; the ten biggest clones make up 2.5% to 3%. V was clipped by 2 bases and J by 8 bases, with 7 bases between them. CDR3 length: 13 amino acids. In germline, CDR1 is MNHNS, CDR2 SASEGT. This clone has more than one count but fewer than ten. This TCR derives from a woman in her 40s in good health and CMV-seropositive. The sample comprised PBMCs. V usage is TRBV6-1 and J usage is TRBJ1-6; D unresolved. The CDR3 DNA reads as TGTGCCAGCAGTGAATCACCGGATTCACCCCTCCACTTT. It translates to CASSESPDSPLHF.